Shown below are 27 T cell receptor beta chains from a single sample sequenced in a study of blood T cell repertoires in COVID-19. Profiled with immunoSEQ multiplex PCR; TCRdb holds only in-frame clones, not every one. The sample yields 200,000 to 300,000 clones, about 83% seen once. Sequenced input: peripheral blood. The source is a human donor in a cohort sampled during active COVID-19.

V gene TRBV6-1 combines with J gene TRBJ1-2; D uncertain. CDR1 MNHNS and CDR2 SASEGT come from the germline V gene. V was cut by 2 bases and J by 0 bases, with 13 bases left in between. CDR3 length equals 16 residues. The CDR3 here is CASSEFSRAPNYGYTF. DNA of the CDR3: TGTGCCAGCAGTGAATTCTCGAGGGCACCTAACTATGGCTACACCTTC.

This chain connects TRBV7-3 to TRBJ1-1; TRBD1 is a possible D gene (5 bases). CDR1 and CDR2 (germline): SGHTA, FQGTGA. With 5 bases removed from V and 4 bases from J, the gap between germline ends came to 14 bases. CDR3 length: 14 amino acids. As DNA, the CDR3 is TGTGCCAGCAGCCTAGGGGAGGCCGGCACTGAAGCTTTCTTT. It codes for CASSLGEAGTEAFF.

This sequence joins TRBV1 and TRBJ1-5; the table's TRBD1 call for D was not verified on the DNA. TRBV1 constitutes a pseudogene. There are 18 residues in the CDR3. This chain's CDR3 is CTSSQIDRGQGMGQPQHF. CDR3 DNA sequence: TGCACCAGCAGCCAAATCGATCGAGGTCAGGGGATGGGTCAGCCCCAGCATTTT.

The genes are TRBV6-5 and TRBJ1-1; TRBD1 is a possible D gene (5 bases). CDR3 length: 13 amino acids. Trimming took off 6 bases at V and 1 base at J, with 9 bases between the two ends. Germline CDR1 is MNHEY and CDR2 is SVGAGI. The CDR3 loop is CASSRGQNTEAFF. CDR3 DNA sequence: TGTGCCAGCAGCCGCGGACAGAACACTGAAGCTTTCTTT.

The rearrangement links TRBV6-5 to TRBJ2-2; TRBD1 matches at 10 bases. CDR1 and CDR2 (germline): MNHEY, SVGAGI. Trimming at V came to 6 bases and at J to 12 bases, leaving 4 bases not matched to a gene. The CDR3 runs 12 residues. CDR3 amino acids: CASRDRGQKLFF. The CDR3 nucleotides are TGTGCCAGCAGAGACAGGGGGCAGAAGCTGTTTTTT.

J is TRBJ2-1 and V is TRBV6-4; TRBD2 agrees at 8 bases. CDR3 length: 16 amino acids. In germline, CDR1 is MRHNA, CDR2 SNTAGT. V dropped 4 bases and J dropped 1; count of bases not matched to a gene: 6. The CDR3 nucleotides are TGTGCCAGCAGTGCCAGCGGGGGTACTTCCTACAATGAGCAGTTCTTC. Residues: CASSASGGTSYNEQFF.

The chain employs TRBV28 and TRBJ1-2; 9 positions match TRBD1. This CDR3 spans 15 amino acids. CDR1 is MDHEN, CDR2 SYDVKM, per germline. V shed 5 bases, J shed 6 bases, and the junction held 10 bases outside the gene matches. CDR3: CASSDPGQGLHGYTF. For the CDR3, the DNA is TGTGCCAGCAGTGATCCGGGACAGGGTTTGCATGGCTACACCTTC.

The gene calls are TRBV9 and TRBJ2-1; 8 bases line up with TRBD2. Germline CDR1 reads SGDLS; CDR2 reads YYNGEE. The V gene end was trimmed by 4 bases and the J gene end by 6 bases; junction bases not matched to a gene: 6. This CDR3 spans 14 amino acids. CDR3 in amino acids: CASSLKSGGNEQFF. The DNA of the CDR3 is TGTGCCAGCAGCCTCAAGAGCGGGGGCAATGAGCAGTTCTTC.

The gene calls are TRBV5-1 and TRBJ2-7, with 7 bases that match TRBD2. V lost 4 bases to trimming and J lost 4 bases; unmatched junction nucleotides: 5. The CDR3 runs to 13 residues. Germline CDR1 and CDR2: SGHRS and YFSETQ. The DNA of the CDR3 is TGCGCCAGCAGCCTGGGGGGGAGGTACGAGCAGTACTTC. Translated, it gives CASSLGGRYEQYF. Full variable domain (missing parts from reference TRBV5-1 and TRBJ2-7): KAGVTQTPRYLIKTRGQQVTLSCSPISGHRSVSWYQQTPGQGLQFLFEYFSETQRNKGNFPGRFSGRQFSNSRSEMNVSTLELGDSALYLCASSLGGRYEQYFGPGTRLTVT.

The gene calls are TRBV5-1 and TRBJ1-4; D is undetermined. The length of the CDR3 is 16 residues. The germline V gene has CDR1 SGHRS and CDR2 YFSETQ. Between the trimmed V and J ends, which lost 1 base and 1 base, there was a span of 11 bases. CDR3 DNA sequence: TGCGCCAGCAGCTTGCTCGGGTTACAAACTAATGAAAAACTGTTTTTT. Amino acid sequence: CASSLLGLQTNEKLFF.

The chain has TRBV5-4 and TRBJ1-6; no clear D. The CDR3 runs to 15 residues. CDR1 SGHNT and CDR2 YYREEE come from the germline V gene (reference sequence). V lost 2 bases to trimming and J lost 9 bases, with 15 bases between them. The CDR3 sequence is CASSLTERVGSPLHF. The CDR3 nucleotides are TGTGCCAGCAGCTTAACGGAGAGGGTTGGTTCACCCCTCCACTTT. Complete variable domain (other parts from reference TRBV5-4 and TRBJ1-6): ETGVTQSPTHLIKTRGQQVTLRCSSQSGHNTVSWYQQALGQGPQFIFQYYREEENGRGNFPPRFSGLQFPNYSSELNVNALELDDSALYLCASSLTERVGSPLHFGNGTRLTVT.

The CDR3 DNA follows: TGTGCCAGCAGCCACAGTGCTTTTAGCTCCTACAATGAGCAGTTCTTC. Residues: CASSHSAFSSYNEQFF. V and J are TRBV28 and TRBJ2-1; no definite D call. Trimming left V 6 bases short and J 0 bases short, with 15 bases between. The CDR3 contains 16 residues. The V gene's germline CDR1 is MDHEN and CDR2 SYDVKM.

The rearrangement joins TRBV6-5 to TRBJ1-1, with D hard to call. The CDR3 length is 13 residues. Germline V lookup: CDR1 MNHEY, CDR2 SVGAGI. V lost 7 bases and J lost 0, with 9 bases in between. Here the CDR3 DNA reads TGTGCCAGCACCTACCAGGTGAACACTGAAGCTTTCTTT. Translated: CASTYQVNTEAFF.

The V gene is TRBV4-2, the J gene TRBJ2-3, with D perhaps TRBD2 (5 bases). This CDR3 comprises 16 residues. Trimming pared 0 bases from V and 1 base from J, leaving 11 bases between. Germline V CDR1 and CDR2: LGHNA, YNFKEQ. In DNA, the CDR3 is TGTGCCAGCAGCCAAGATGCGGCAGCGGGCACAGATACGCAGTATTTT. Translation: CASSQDAAAGTDTQYF.

This clone was observed a few times. The rearrangement joins TRBV19 to TRBJ2-2; 11 nucleotides agree with TRBD1. Germline CDR1 and CDR2: LNHDA and SQIVND (reference sequence). CDR3 size: 15 residues. V shed 5 bases, J shed 5 bases, and the junction held 4 bases outside the gene matches. DNA for the CDR3: TGTGCCAGTAGTTGGGGGACAGGGGGAACCGGGGAGCTGTTTTTT. The encoded protein is CASSWGTGGTGELFF.

The chain carries TRBV2 and TRBJ1-1; D might be TRBD1 (5 bases). Per germline, CDR1 SNHLY and CDR2 FYNNEI. This CDR3 region has 13 residues. The germline V and J ends were trimmed by 10 bases and 1 base, with 13 bases remaining between them. The CDR3: CATGLIKNTEAFF. The DNA for the CDR3 is TGTGCCACGGGACTTATTAAGAACACTGAAGCTTTCTTT.

The gene calls are TRBV18 and TRBJ2-7; TRBD2 is a possible D gene (6 bases). CDR1 is KGHSH and CDR2 is LQKENI in the germline V gene. Trimming stripped 2 bases from V and 6 bases from J, with 14 bases between. This CDR3 spans 14 amino acids. The CDR3 loop is CASSPMEGAIEQYF. In DNA form, the CDR3 reads TGTGCCAGCTCACCAATGGAGGGAGCCATCGAGCAGTACTTC.

The count of this clone is one. The chain joins TRBV5-5 to TRBJ2-1, with 8 nucleotides matching TRBD2. The CDR3 covers 16 residues. The trim removed 0 bases at V and 4 bases at J, leaving 6 bases unmatched. The germline V gene encodes CDR1 SGHKS and CDR2 YYEKEE (reference sequence). CDR3 in amino acids: CASSLVAGGPYNEQFF. Written as DNA, the CDR3 is TGTGCCAGCAGCTTGGTCGCGGGGGGACCGTACAATGAGCAGTTCTTC.

Comments on this clone: One junction end does not reproduce the germline sequence, and a read error may be involved. This chain joins TRBV7-7 and TRBJ2-7; D gene ambiguous. Germline assignment: CDR1 SSHAT and CDR2 FNYEAQ (reference sequence). The CDR3 contains 15 residues. The CDR3 spells CASSPDTSRAYEQYF. The CDR3 nucleotides read TGTGCTAGCAGCCCAGACACCTCCCGAGCCTACGAGCAGTACTTC.

The chain employs TRBV6-1 and TRBJ1-3; possible D gene TRBD1, 5 bases. This CDR3 has 14 residues. Germline loops: CDR1 MNHNS, CDR2 SASEGT. The germline V and J ends were trimmed by 3 bases and 8 bases, with 14 bases remaining between them. Written as DNA, the CDR3 is TGTGCCAGCAGTGATAGGGCAGGGTGGGACACCATATATTTT. Translated, it gives CASSDRAGWDTIYF.

This sequence joins TRBV10-2 and TRBJ2-7; D gene uncertain. V lost 6 bases to trimming and J lost 2 bases, with 5 bases between them. Germline lookup yields CDR1 WSHSY and CDR2 SAAADI. This CDR3 comprises 11 residues. CDR3: CASRSTYEQYF. The CDR3, as DNA: TGCGCCAGCAGGAGTACCTACGAGCAGTACTTC.

This clone was counted only a few times. The gene calls are TRBV5-1 and TRBJ1-6; D is perhaps TRBD1 (6 bases). Germline V lookup: CDR1 SGHRS, CDR2 YFSETQ. The CDR3 is 14 residues long. V shed 1 base and J shed 7 bases, with 9 bases lying between them. CDR3 coding DNA: TGCGCCAGCAGCTTGTTGGACAGAAATTCACCCCTCCACTTT. Amino acid sequence: CASSLLDRNSPLHF.

The J gene is TRBJ2-7, the V gene TRBV18; TRBD1 aligns across 10 bases. Germline V gives CDR1 KGHSH, CDR2 LQKENI. This CDR3 has 16 amino acids. The V segment lost 1 base and the J segment 5 bases; nucleotides outside the gene matches: 8. For the CDR3, the DNA is TGTGCCAGCTCACCACAACGGGACAGGGGTAAGGACGAGCAGTACTTC. It yields the protein CASSPQRDRGKDEQYF.

The chain combines TRBV27 with TRBJ1-2; D gene ambiguous. The CDR3 covers 14 residues. The V gene lost 0 bases and the J gene lost 5 bases, with 10 bases spanning the gap. CDR1 MNHEY and CDR2 SMNVEV come from the germline V gene (reference sequence). CDR3 coding DNA: TGTGCCAGCAGTTTATCCCCTCTCGGTTATGGCTACACCTTC. Translation: CASSLSPLGYGYTF.

This clone was recorded only once. The chain combines TRBV6-6 with TRBJ1-1; D possibly corresponds to TRBD1 (5 bases). Germline CDR1 is MNHNY and CDR2 is SVGAGI (reference sequence). There are 13 residues in the CDR3. V dropped 5 bases and J dropped 5 bases, with 12 bases sitting between them. CDR3: CASSQLGGTEAFF. The CDR3 nucleotides read TGTGCCAGCAGTCAGCTCGGGGGGACTGAAGCTTTCTTT.

The V call is TRBV3-1 (or the pseudogene TRBV3-2), the J call TRBJ2-1, with 10 bases matching TRBD1. Germline V CDR1 and CDR2: LGHDT, YNNKEL (reference sequence). With 4 bases clipped from V and 0 bases from J, the junction kept 12 bases outside the gene matches. This CDR3 is 19 amino acids long. For the CDR3, the DNA is TGTGCCAGCAGCCTTCGGACAGGGGGAGGTTTAAGCTCCTACAATGAGCAGTTCTTC. It codes for CASSLRTGGGLSSYNEQFF.

This chain joins TRBV19 and TRBJ1-4; D is uncertain. Germline loops: CDR1 LNHDA, CDR2 SQIVND (reference sequence). The CDR3 totals 14 residues. V lost 3 bases and J lost 8, with 13 bases in between. The CDR3 coding sequence is TGTGCCAGTAGTATGGATCCGAGAGGCGAAAAACTGTTTTTT. This encodes CASSMDPRGEKLFF. The variable domain in full, completed from reference TRBV19 and TRBJ1-4, reads DGGITQSPKYLFRKEGQNVTLSCEQNLNHDAMYWYRQDPGQGLRLIYYSQIVNDFQKGDIAEGYSVSREKKESFPLTVTSAQKNPTAFYLCASSMDPRGEKLFFGSGTQLSVL.